These T cell receptor beta chains were read from a single sample in a study of T-cell memory formation after mild COVID-19. TCRdb re-called the 5' RACE reads with MiXCR, one entry per CDR3 protein. The table shows approximately 240,000 distinct CDR3 sequences, with about 15% occurring only once. Source material: PBMCs or a T cell subset sorted from them (not recorded which). The receptors were sampled from a man aged 18 to 29 who had mild COVID-19 (a few samples of this study predate the infection). Cell type and time point are not known. CDR3s include the opening cysteine and the closing phenylalanine or tryptophan. D genes are given only for firm matches. Clone size is stated in some rows and not others, as once, few, many or a class when expanded.

CDR3 length | J gene | V gene | D gene | clone size | CDR3 DNA | CDR3 protein
13 | TRBJ2-5 | TRBV7-2 | TRBD2 | many | TGTGCCAGCAGTTTACGGGGGGGGGAGACCCAGTACTTC | CASSLRGGETQYF
14 | TRBJ2-2 | TRBV6-6 | - | - | TGTGCCAGCAGTTATAGGGGGTTTGGCGGGGAGCTGTTTTTT | CASSYRGFGGELFF
15 | TRBJ2-5 | TRBV7-7 | - | - | TGTGCTAGCAGCTTAGCCCGGGCCATGGGAGAGACCCAGTACTTC | CASSLARAMGETQYF
13 | TRBJ1-5 | TRBV30 | - | - | TGTGCCTGGAGTGTAACGAGCGATCAGCCCCAGCATTTT | CAWSVTSDQPQHF
14 | TRBJ1-1 | TRBV14 | - | - | TGTGCCAGCAGCCAAGAACTACGGAAGCCTGAAGCTTTCTTT | CASSQELRKPEAFF
16 | TRBJ2-2 | TRBV6-6 | TRBD1 | - | TGTGCCAGCAGCCCGGGACAGACCATGAACACCGGGGAGCTGTTTTTT | CASSPGQTMNTGELFF
14 | TRBJ1-2 | TRBV7-2 | - | few | TGTGCCAGCAGCTTTCAAGCGACAGAATATGGCTACACCTTC | CASSFQATEYGYTF
16 | TRBJ2-3 | TRBV5-1 | - | - | TGCGCCAGCGCGGGCCTACAGGGCTCAAGCACAGATACGCAGTATTTT | CASAGLQGSSTDTQYF
13 | TRBJ2-5 | TRBV5-1 | - | - | TGCGCCAGCAGCTTGGGAAGGGACGGGACCCAGTACTTC | CASSLGRDGTQYF
14 | TRBJ2-7 | TRBV20-1 | TRBD2 | few | TGCAGTGTCGGGACTAGCGGAGCTTCCTACGAGCAGTACTTC | CSVGTSGASYEQYF
14 | TRBJ2-1 | TRBV7-2 | - | many | TGTGCCAGCAGCCCCCAAAGGGGGGCCAATGAGCAGTTCTTC | CASSPQRGANEQFF
16 | TRBJ2-3 | TRBV5-1 | TRBD1 | few | TGCGCCAGCAGCATGCAACCCGGGACAGGGGGAGATACGCAGTATTTT | CASSMQPGTGGDTQYF
18 | TRBJ2-2 | TRBV5-4 | TRBD1 | many | TGTGCCAGCAGCTTGGCCCTCACAGGGGGCAGGGACACCGGGGAGCTGTTTTTT | CASSLALTGGRDTGELFF
19 | TRBJ2-1 | TRBV20-1 | - | few | TGCAGTGCTAGAGACGTTACAGGGGGGGGTTTTAGCTCCTACAATGAGCAGTTCTTC | CSARDVTGGGFSSYNEQFF
12 | TRBJ2-5 | TRBV7-9 | - | few | TGTGCCAGCAGCATAGACGTGAGGGCCCAGTACTTC | CASSIDVRAQYF
14 | TRBJ1-1 | TRBV5-1 | - | many | TGCGCCAGCAGCTTGGCGACAGCACCCGACGTGGCTTTCTTT | CASSLATAPDVAFF
15 | TRBJ2-1 | TRBV11-2 | - | - | TGTGCCAGCAGTTCCCCCCTCGGGGTTTACAATGAGCAGTTCTTC | CASSSPLGVYNEQFF
16 | TRBJ2-7 | TRBV5-1 | TRBD2 | few | TGCGCCAGCAGCCCCGGACTAGCGGGGGGCGGGTACGAGCAGTACTTC | CASSPGLAGGGYEQYF
14 | TRBJ2-1 | TRBV29-1 | - | - | TGCAGCGTCGCGATATACAGGCTCAACAATGAGCAGTTCTTC | CSVAIYRLNNEQFF
16 | TRBJ2-2 | TRBV5-4 | TRBD1 | - | TGTGCCAGCAGCACCAGACAGGGGGGCGACACCGGGGAGCTGTTTTTT | CASSTRQGGDTGELFF